This T cell receptor (beta chain) is drawn from a study of CD8+ T cells in alopecia areata. The study, taken as a whole, reports: Sequencing of scalp tissue also captures the resident alphabeta T cells of normal skin. In patients, TCRs were shared less clearly than in mice, and HLA may possibly be involved.

Investigators isolated RNA and reverse transcribed it into cDNA to act as the sequencing template. Produced via immunoSEQ multiplex PCR; TCRdb's table is partial and in-frame only. The repertoire consists of 200,000 to 250,000 clones, with around three fifths occurring once and the leading ten covering roughly 5%. The CDR3 has 14 amino acids. Germline CDR1 and CDR2: SEHNR and FQNEAQ (reference sequence). The V and J ends lost 7 bases and 4 bases, in that order; junction bases with no gene match: 7. About this clone itself: Its antigen is not known.

Input material: CD8+ T cells sorted from blood. This receptor was obtained from a human donor in good health. The chain combines TRBV7-9 with TRBJ1-5; 7 bases align to TRBD1. The CDR3 sequence: CASTRTGGNQPQHF. CDR3 in DNA: TGTGCCAGCACCCGGACAGGAGGGAATCAGCCCCAGCATTTT. Full variable domain (remainder filled in from reference TRBV7-9 and TRBJ1-5): DTGVSQNPRHKITKRGQNVTFRCDPISEHNRLYWYRQTLGQGPEFLTYFQNEAQLEKSRLLSDRFSAERPKGSFSTLEIQRTEQGDSAMYLCASTRTGGNQPQHFGDGTRLSIL.